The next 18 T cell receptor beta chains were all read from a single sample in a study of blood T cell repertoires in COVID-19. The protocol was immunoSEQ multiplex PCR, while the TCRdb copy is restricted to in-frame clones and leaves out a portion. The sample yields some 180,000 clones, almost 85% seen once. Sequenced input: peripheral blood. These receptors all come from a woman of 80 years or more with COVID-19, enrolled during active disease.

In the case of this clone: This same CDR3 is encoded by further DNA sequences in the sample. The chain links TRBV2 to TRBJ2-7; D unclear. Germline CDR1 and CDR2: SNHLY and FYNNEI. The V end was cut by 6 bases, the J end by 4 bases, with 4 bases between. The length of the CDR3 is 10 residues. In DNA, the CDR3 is TGTGCCAGCAGCCTTTACGAGCAGTACTTC. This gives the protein CASSLYEQYF.

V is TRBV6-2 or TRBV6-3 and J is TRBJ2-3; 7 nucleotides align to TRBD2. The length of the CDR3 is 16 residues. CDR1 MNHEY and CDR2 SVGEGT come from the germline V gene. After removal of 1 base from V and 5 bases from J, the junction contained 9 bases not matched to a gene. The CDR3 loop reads CASSYWGGVLEDTQYF. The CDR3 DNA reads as TGTGCCAGCAGTTACTGGGGGGGTGTGCTGGAAGATACGCAGTATTTT.

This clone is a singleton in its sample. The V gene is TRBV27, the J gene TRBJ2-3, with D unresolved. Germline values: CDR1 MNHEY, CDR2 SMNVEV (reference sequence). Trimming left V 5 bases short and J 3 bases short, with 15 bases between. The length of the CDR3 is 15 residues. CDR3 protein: CASSPRGLETDTQYF. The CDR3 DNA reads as TGTGCCAGCAGTCCCCGTGGGCTCGAGACAGATACGCAGTATTTT.

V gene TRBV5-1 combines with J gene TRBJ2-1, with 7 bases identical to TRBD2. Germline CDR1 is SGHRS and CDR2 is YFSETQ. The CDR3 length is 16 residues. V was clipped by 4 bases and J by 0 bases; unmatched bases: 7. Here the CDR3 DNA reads TGCGCCAGCAGCCCGTCGGGCGGGAGCTCCTACAATGAGCAGTTCTTC. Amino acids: CASSPSGGSSYNEQFF.

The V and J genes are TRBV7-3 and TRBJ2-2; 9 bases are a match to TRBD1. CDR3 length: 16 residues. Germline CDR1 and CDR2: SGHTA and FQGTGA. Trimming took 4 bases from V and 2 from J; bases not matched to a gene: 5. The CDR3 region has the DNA TGTGCCAGCAGCTACCGACAGGGGGTCAACACCGGGGAGCTGTTTTTT. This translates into CASSYRQGVNTGELFF.

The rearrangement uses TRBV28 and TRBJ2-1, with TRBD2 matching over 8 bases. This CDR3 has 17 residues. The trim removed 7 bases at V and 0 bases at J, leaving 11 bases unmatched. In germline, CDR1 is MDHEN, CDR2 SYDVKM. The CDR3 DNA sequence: TGTGCCAGCAACGCTCAGCGGGGGACTAGCTCCTACAATGAGCAGTTCTTC. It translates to CASNAQRGTSSYNEQFF.

CDR3 DNA sequence: TGTGCCAGCAGCTTAGGAGGGACTGGGGCCAACGTCCTGACTTTC. Translating gives CASSLGGTGANVLTF. The chain carries TRBV5-6 and TRBJ2-6; D perhaps matches TRBD2 (6 bases). The germline CDR1 and CDR2 sequences are SGHDT and YYEEEE. This CDR3 contains 15 residues. Between the trimmed V and J ends, which lost 2 bases and 2 bases, there was a span of 8 bases.

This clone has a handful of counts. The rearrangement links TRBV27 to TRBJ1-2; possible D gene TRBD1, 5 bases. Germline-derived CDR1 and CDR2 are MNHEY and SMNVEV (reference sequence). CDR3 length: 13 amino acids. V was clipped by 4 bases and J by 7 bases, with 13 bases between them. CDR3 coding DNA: TGTGCCAGCAGTTCTACATTCAGGGCTGGCTACACCTTC. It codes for CASSSTFRAGYTF.

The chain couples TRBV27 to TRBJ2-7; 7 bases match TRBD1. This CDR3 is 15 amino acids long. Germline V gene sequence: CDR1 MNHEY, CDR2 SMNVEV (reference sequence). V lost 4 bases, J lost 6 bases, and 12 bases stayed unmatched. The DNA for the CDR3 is TGTGCCAGCAGTTACACAGGGGAGATTGCGGTCGAGCAGTACTTC. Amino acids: CASSYTGEIAVEQYF.

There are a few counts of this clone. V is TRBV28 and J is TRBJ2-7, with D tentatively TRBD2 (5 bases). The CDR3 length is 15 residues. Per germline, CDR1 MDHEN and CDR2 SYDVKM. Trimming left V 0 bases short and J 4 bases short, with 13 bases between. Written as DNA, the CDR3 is TGTGCCAGCAGTTTATGGAATCTATCGGGATACGAGCAGTACTTC. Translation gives CASSLWNLSGYEQYF.

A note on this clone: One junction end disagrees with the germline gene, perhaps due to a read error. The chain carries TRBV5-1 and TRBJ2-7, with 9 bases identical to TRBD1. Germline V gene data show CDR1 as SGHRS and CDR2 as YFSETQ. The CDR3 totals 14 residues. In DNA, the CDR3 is TGCGCCAGCAGCTTCGGGACAGGGTCCTTCGAGCAGTACTTC. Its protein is CASSFGTGSFEQYF.

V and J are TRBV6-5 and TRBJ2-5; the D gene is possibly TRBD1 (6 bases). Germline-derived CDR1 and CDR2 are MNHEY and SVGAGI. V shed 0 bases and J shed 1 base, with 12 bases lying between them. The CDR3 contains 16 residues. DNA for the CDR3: TGTGCCAGCAGTTACTCGCCGGGACAAAGCCAAGAGACCCAGTACTTC. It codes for CASSYSPGQSQETQYF.

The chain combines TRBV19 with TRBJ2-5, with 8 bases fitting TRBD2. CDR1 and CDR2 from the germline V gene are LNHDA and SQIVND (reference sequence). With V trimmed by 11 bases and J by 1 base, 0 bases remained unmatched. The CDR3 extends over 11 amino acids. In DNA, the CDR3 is TGTGCCGGGACTAGCCAAGAGACCCAGTACTTC. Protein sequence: CAGTSQETQYF.

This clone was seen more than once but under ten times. CDR3 amino acids: CASSAGTWAYEQYF. CDR3 coding DNA: TGTGCCAGCAGCGCCGGGACTTGGGCCTACGAGCAGTACTTC. V and J are TRBV9 and TRBJ2-7, with a tentative D call TRBD2 (6 bases). Per the germline V gene, CDR1 is SGDLS and CDR2 is YYNGEE. There are 14 residues in the CDR3. Between the trimmed V and J ends, which lost 3 bases and 2 bases, there was a span of 12 bases. Using reference TRBV9 and TRBJ2-7 for the parts outside the CDR3, the full variable domain is DSGVTQTPKHLITATGQRVTLRCSPRSGDLSVYWYQQSLDQGLQFLIQYYNGEERAKGNILERFSAQQFPDLHSELNLSSLELGDSALYFCASSAGTWAYEQYFGPGTRLTVT.

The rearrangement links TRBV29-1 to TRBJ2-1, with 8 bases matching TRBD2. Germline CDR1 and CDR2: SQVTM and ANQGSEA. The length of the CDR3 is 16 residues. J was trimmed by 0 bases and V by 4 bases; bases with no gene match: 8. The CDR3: CSVVSSGSSSYNEQFF. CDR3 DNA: TGCAGCGTTGTCTCTAGCGGGTCGAGCTCCTACAATGAGCAGTTCTTC.

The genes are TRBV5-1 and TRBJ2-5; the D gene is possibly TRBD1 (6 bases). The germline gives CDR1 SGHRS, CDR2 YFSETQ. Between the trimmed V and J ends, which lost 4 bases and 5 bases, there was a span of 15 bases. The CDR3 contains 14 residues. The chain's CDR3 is CASSITQGWETQYF. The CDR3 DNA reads TGCGCCAGCAGCATAACACAGGGCTGGGAGACCCAGTACTTC.

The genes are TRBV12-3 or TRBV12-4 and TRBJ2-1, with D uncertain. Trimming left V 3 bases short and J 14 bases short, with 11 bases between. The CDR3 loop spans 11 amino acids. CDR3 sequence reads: CASSFYTDEFF. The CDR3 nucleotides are TGTGCCAGCAGTTTCTATACAGACGAGTTCTTC.

The chain's CDR3 is CASSPPGQGARADTQYF. DNA for the CDR3: TGTGCCAGCTCACCACCAGGCCAGGGGGCGCGGGCAGATACGCAGTATTTT. The genes are TRBV18 and TRBJ2-3; 8 positions match TRBD1. Germline V lookup: CDR1 KGHSH, CDR2 LQKENI. V trimming: 0 bases; J trimming: 4 bases; junction bases outside the gene matches: 9. The CDR3 is 17 amino acids.